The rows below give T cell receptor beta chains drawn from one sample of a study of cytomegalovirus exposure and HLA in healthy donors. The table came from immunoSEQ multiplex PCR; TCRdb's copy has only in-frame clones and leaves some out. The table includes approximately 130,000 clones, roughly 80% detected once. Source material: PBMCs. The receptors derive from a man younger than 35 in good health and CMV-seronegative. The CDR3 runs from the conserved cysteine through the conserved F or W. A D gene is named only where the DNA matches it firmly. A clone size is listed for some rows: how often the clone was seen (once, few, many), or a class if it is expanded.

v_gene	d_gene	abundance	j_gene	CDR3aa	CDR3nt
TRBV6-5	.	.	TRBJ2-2	CASRPSGVTGELFF	TGTGCCAGCCGACCGTCGGGGGTCACCGGGGAGCTGTTTTTT
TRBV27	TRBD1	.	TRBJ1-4	CASSWDRGMRKLFF	TGTGCCAGCAGTTGGGACAGGGGCATGCGAAAACTGTTTTTT
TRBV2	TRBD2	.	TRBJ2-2	CASTVAGGPVGELFF	TGTGCCAGCACCGTAGCGGGGGGGCCTGTCGGGGAGCTGTTTTTT
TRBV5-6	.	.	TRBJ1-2	CASSLARYGYTF	TGTGCCAGCAGCTTGGCACGGTATGGCTACACCTTC
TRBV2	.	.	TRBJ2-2	CASSDRTGELFF	TGTGCCAGCAGTGACAGAACCGGGGAGCTGTTTTTT
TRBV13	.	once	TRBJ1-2	CASSPGTGDYGYTF	TGTGCCAGCAGCCCAGGGACGGGGGACTATGGCTACACCTTC
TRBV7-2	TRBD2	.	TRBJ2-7	CASSPTAGAIGAQYF	TGTGCCAGCAGCCCCACAGCGGGGGCCATAGGGGCGCAGTACTTC
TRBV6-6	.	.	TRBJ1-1	CATYGGVNTEAFF	TGTGCCACCTACGGGGGGGTAAACACTGAAGCTTTCTTT
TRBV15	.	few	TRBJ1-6	CATSRDTGFSYNSPLHF	TGTGCCACCAGCAGAGACACGGGTTTTTCCTATAATTCCCCCCTCCACTTT
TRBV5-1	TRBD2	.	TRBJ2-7	CASSSLSSGAKTYEQYF	TGCGCCAGCAGCTCATTATCTAGCGGGGCCAAGACCTACGAGCAGTACTTC
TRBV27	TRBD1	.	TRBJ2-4	CASSFSQGAAKNIQYF	TGTGCCAGCAGCTTTTCCCAGGGGGCCGCCAAAAACATTCAGTACTTC
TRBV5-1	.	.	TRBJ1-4	CASRPDSHSTNEKLFF	TGCGCCAGCAGACCCGACAGCCACTCAACTAATGAAAAACTGTTTTTT
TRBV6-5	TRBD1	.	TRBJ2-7	CASGTGTGPYEQYF	TGTGCCAGCGGGACCGGGACAGGGCCCTACGAGCAGTACTTC
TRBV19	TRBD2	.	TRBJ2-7	CASMRLAGGQSYEQYF	TGTGCCAGTATGAGACTAGCGGGGGGTCAATCCTACGAGCAGTACTTC
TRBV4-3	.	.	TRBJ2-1	CASSGAVNEQFF	TGCGCCAGTTCAGGGGCGGTAAATGAGCAGTTCTTC
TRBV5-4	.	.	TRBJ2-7	CASSLEAWDEQYF	TGTGCCAGCAGTCTGGAGGCATGGGACGAGCAGTACTTC
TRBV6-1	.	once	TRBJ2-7	CASSAQRQDLSYEQYF	TGTGCCAGCAGTGCTCAAAGACAGGACCTCTCCTACGAGCAGTACTTC
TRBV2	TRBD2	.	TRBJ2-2	CASSEAVGGGTGELFF	TGTGCCAGCAGTGAAGCGGTGGGGGGGGGCACCGGGGAGCTGTTTTTT
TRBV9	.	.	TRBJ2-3	CASSPVSLDTQYF	TGTGCCAGCAGCCCAGTATCCCTAGATACGCAGTATTTT
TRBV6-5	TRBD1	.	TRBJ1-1	CASSLGTGREAFF	TGTGCCAGCAGTCTCGGGACAGGCCGTGAAGCTTTCTTT
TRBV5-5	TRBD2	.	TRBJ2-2	CASSLAPSTSAPGELFF	TGTGCCAGCAGCTTGGCCCCCTCGACTAGCGCCCCCGGGGAGCTGTTTTTT
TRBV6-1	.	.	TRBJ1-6	CASSNGIYNSPLHF	TGTGCCAGCAGTAACGGTATCTATAATTCACCCCTCCACTTT
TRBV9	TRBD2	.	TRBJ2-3	CASRDPSTSGESTDTQYF	TGTGCCAGCCGGGATCCCTCGACTAGCGGAGAGAGCACAGATACGCAGTATTTT
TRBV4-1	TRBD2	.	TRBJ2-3	CASSLTGSGGGSDTQYF	TGCGCCAGCAGCCTTACGGGTAGCGGGGGGGGGTCAGATACGCAGTATTTT
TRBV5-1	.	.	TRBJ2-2	CASSLVGLSTGELFF	TGCGCCAGCAGCTTGGTTGGGCTCAGCACCGGGGAGCTGTTTTTT
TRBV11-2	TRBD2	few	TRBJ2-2	CASTQAGGPTGELFF	TGTGCCAGCACTCAAGCGGGGGGGCCCACCGGGGAGCTGTTTTTT
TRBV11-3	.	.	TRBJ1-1	CASSHAGKNTEAFF	TGTGCCAGCAGCCACGCAGGAAAGAACACTGAAGCTTTCTTT
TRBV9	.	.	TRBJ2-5	CASSVAIGQETQYF	TGTGCCAGCAGCGTAGCTATCGGGCAAGAGACCCAGTACTTC
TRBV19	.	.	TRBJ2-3	CASSPGTSTDTQYF	TGTGCCAGTAGTCCCGGGACTAGCACAGATACGCAGTATTTT
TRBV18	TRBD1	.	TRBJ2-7	CASSVQGGADEQYF	TGTGCCAGCTCAGTGCAAGGGGGCGCGGACGAGCAGTACTTC
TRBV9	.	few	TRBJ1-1	CASSGRRGAFF	TGTGCCAGCAGCGGACGCCGAGGAGCTTTCTTT
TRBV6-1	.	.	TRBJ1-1	CASSEAGTEAFF	TGTGCCAGCAGTGAAGCTGGGACAGAAGCTTTCTTT
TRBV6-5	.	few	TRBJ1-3	CASSLDSNSGNTIYF	TGTGCCAGCAGCCTCGACAGCAACTCTGGAAACACCATATATTTT
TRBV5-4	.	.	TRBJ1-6	CASTTTGNNSPLHF	TGTGCCAGCACGACGACGGGGAATAATTCACCCCTCCACTTT
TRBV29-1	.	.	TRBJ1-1	CSVEGDEAFF	TGCAGCGTCGAGGGGGATGAAGCTTTCTTT
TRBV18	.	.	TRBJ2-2	CASSPVLIQGRSATGELFF	TGTGCCAGCTCACCGGTCTTAATTCAGGGAAGGTCTGCCACCGGGGAGCTGTTTTTT
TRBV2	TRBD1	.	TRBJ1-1	CASSWTGEGTEAFF	TGTGCCAGCAGTTGGACAGGGGAGGGCACTGAAGCTTTCTTT
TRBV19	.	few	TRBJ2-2	CASSRPPGGGRTGELFF	TGTGCCAGTAGTCGGCCCCCGGGAGGGGGCAGGACCGGGGAGCTGTTTTTT
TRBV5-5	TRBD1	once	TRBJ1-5	CASSAGTGKHQPQHF	TGTGCCAGCAGCGCCGGGACAGGGAAACACCAGCCCCAGCATTTT
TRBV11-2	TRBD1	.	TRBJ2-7	CASSLGQSGEQYF	TGTGCCAGCAGCTTGGGACAGAGCGGCGAGCAGTACTTC
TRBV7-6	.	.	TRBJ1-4	CASSREPLDEKLFF	TGTGCCAGCAGCCGGGAACCATTGGATGAAAAACTGTTTTTT
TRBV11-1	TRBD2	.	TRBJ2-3	CASRHSGGRTDTQYF	TGTGCCAGCAGGCATAGCGGGGGACGCACAGATACGCAGTATTTT
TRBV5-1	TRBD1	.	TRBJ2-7	CASSIRDRAYEQYF	TGCGCCAGCAGCATCCGGGACAGGGCCTACGAGCAGTACTTC
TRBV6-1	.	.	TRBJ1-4	CASSGQGRLATNEKLFF	TGTGCCAGCAGTGGCCAGGGGCGGCTTGCAACTAATGAAAAACTGTTTTTT
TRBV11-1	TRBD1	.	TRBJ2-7	CASSLLKRTGGDEQYF	TGTGCCAGCAGCTTACTGAAGAGGACAGGGGGCGACGAGCAGTACTTC
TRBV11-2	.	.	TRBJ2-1	CASSLEIRIPYNEQFF	TGTGCCAGCAGCTTAGAAATCAGGATCCCCTACAATGAGCAGTTCTTC